This entry describes one TCR beta chain. The TCRbeta library incorporated unique molecular identifiers. Via MiXCR, TCRdb re-called the PCR reads, giving one row per CDR3 protein. Found here are about 480,000 distinct CDR3 sequences, around 12% of them singletons; the top ten hold about 5%. Germline V gene sequence: CDR1 LNHNV, CDR2 YYDKDF (reference sequence). J was trimmed by 1 base and V by 1 base; bases with no gene match: 5. The CDR3 is made up of 17 amino acids. The record originates from a study of T-cell reconstitution after alpha-beta-depleted transplantation in children. The sample was PBMCs from the stem cell graft donor, taken from the stem cell graft. This receptor was taken from a human donor who donated a stem cell graft to a child with combined immunodeficiency. The rearrangement uses TRBV15 and TRBJ2-5; 11 bases are a match to TRBD2. The CDR3 loop is CATSRGSSGRTQETQYF. The CDR3 DNA is TGTGCCACCAGCAGAGGGTCTAGCGGGAGGACCCAAGAGACCCAGTACTTC.